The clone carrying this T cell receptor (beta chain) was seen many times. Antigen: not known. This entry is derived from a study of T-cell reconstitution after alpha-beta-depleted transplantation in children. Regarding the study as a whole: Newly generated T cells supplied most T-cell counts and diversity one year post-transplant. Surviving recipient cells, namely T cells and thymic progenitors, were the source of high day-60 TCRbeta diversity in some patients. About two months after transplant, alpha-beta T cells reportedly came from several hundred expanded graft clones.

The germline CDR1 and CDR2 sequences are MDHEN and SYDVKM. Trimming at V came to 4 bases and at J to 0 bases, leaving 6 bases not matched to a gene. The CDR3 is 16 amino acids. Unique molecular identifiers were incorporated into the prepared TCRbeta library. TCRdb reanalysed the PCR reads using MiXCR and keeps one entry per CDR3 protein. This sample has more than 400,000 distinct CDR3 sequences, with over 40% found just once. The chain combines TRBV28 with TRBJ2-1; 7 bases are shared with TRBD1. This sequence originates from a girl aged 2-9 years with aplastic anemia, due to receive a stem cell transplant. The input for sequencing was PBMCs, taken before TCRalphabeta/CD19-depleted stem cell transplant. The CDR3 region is CASSSPTGSSYNEQFF. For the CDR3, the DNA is TGTGCCAGCAGTTCTCCGACAGGGAGCTCCTACAATGAGCAGTTCTTC.